The 27 T cell receptor beta chains in this list originate from one sample, sequenced in a study of T cell repertoires in cytomegalovirus infection. Their recognized antigens are unknown. Via MiXCR, TCRdb re-called the reads, giving one row per CDR3 protein. The sample contains 450,000 to 600,000 distinct CDR3 sequences, under 45% of which appear only once. Specimen: cultured PBMCs, collected from culture after CMV antigen stimulation. The receptor source for this set is a human donor in good health (CMV status not recorded). Some clones in this sample may be carry-over from other donors' samples.

This clonotype was found a few times. The CDR3 loop is CASNRGFSTEAFF. The CDR3 nucleotides are TGTGCCAGCAATCGGGGTTTCAGCACTGAAGCTTTCTTT. The chain has TRBV6-1 and TRBJ1-1; no firm D call. Per the germline V gene, CDR1 is MNHNS and CDR2 is SASEGT. V shed 7 bases and J shed 4 bases, with 13 bases lying between them. The CDR3 length is 13 residues.

The chain combines TRBV20-1 with TRBJ2-3; maybe TRBD1 (6 bases). CDR1 is DFQATT, CDR2 SNEGSKA, per germline (reference sequence). V lost 0 bases and J lost 2, with 15 bases in between. The CDR3 length is 16 residues. This chain's CDR3 is CSARDPGRGVTDTQYF. The CDR3 coding sequence is TGCAGTGCTAGAGATCCCGGCAGGGGTGTCACAGATACGCAGTATTTT.

Only one count was recorded for this clonotype. A much bigger clone sits one base away, suggesting this may be a read error. CDR3 loop: CASSLGAHTEAFF. The DNA for the CDR3 is TGTGCCAGCAGCTTAGGGGCGCACACTGAAGCTTTCTTT. The rearrangement uses TRBV11-3 and TRBJ1-1; no definite D call. The V end was cut by 1 base, the J end by 3 bases, with 6 bases between. This CDR3 is 13 amino acids long. CDR1 and CDR2 (germline): SGHNT, YENEEA.

This clonotype was seen a handful of times. The chain carries TRBV15 and TRBJ1-4; perhaps TRBD1 as D (6 bases). The CDR3 extends over 13 amino acids. Trimming removed 5 bases from V and 8 bases from J, with 12 bases in between. Germline lookup yields CDR1 LNHNV and CDR2 YYDKDF (reference sequence). The DNA for the CDR3 is TGTGCCACCAGCTTTGTTCAGGGGGAAAAACTGTTTTTT. This codes for CATSFVQGEKLFF.

This chain's CDR3 is CAARQGTTGELFF. CDR3 sequence (DNA): TGTGCCGCGCGACAGGGGACCACCGGGGAGCTGTTTTTT. This chain uses TRBV10-3 with TRBJ2-2, with 8 bases that match TRBD1. Germline assignment: CDR1 ENHRY and CDR2 SYGVKD. The CDR3 loop spans 13 amino acids. J was trimmed by 4 bases and V by 11 bases; bases with no gene match: 6.

This chain joins TRBV28 and TRBJ1-2; TRBD1 matches at 10 bases. Germline trimming cut 8 bases from V and 6 bases from J; bases unmatched to any gene: 6. The CDR3 is 13 residues long. Germline lookup yields CDR1 MDHEN and CDR2 SYDVKM. The CDR3 spells CASGTGDGNGYTF. The CDR3 DNA sequence: TGTGCCAGCGGGACAGGGGACGGTAATGGCTACACCTTC.

Here the CDR3 DNA reads TGTGCCAGCAGTTTAATCGCGGGGGGTGCCTACAATGAGCAGTTCTTC. This translates into CASSLIAGGAYNEQFF. V gene TRBV28 combines with J gene TRBJ2-1; TRBD2 matches 8 bases. Germline V CDR1 and CDR2: MDHEN, SYDVKM. This CDR3 has 16 residues. Trimming took 2 bases from V and 2 from J; bases not matched to a gene: 5.

This clonotype was detected only a few times. The V and J genes are TRBV7-2 and TRBJ2-5, with TRBD2 as a possible D gene (5 bases). The V gene lost 0 bases and the J gene lost 2 bases, with 13 bases spanning the gap. This CDR3 spans 16 amino acids. The germline V gene encodes CDR1 SGHTA and CDR2 FQGNSA. The CDR3: CASSLARSSGQETQYF. The CDR3 DNA sequence: TGTGCCAGCAGCTTAGCGCGGTCCAGCGGACAAGAGACCCAGTACTTC.

The CDR3 DNA follows: TGTGCCAGCAGTTTTAGCACAGCGGGGAGCTCCTACGAGCAGTACTTC. Its translation: CASSFSTAGSSYEQYF. The chain recombines TRBV12-3 or TRBV12-4 with TRBJ2-7; 7 bases agree with TRBD2. The J segment lost 0 bases and the V segment lost 3 bases, leaving 8 bases of the junction unmatched. CDR3 length: 16 residues.

The gene calls are TRBV6-1 and TRBJ1-6, with TRBD1 as a possible D gene (5 bases). Germline CDR1 and CDR2: MNHNS and SASEGT. The germline V and J ends were trimmed by 8 bases and 10 bases, with 12 bases remaining between them. The CDR3 has 12 residues. The CDR3: CASGGVGSPLHF. Here the CDR3 DNA reads TGTGCCAGCGGGGGGGTTGGCTCACCCCTCCACTTT.

The V gene is TRBV6-1, the J gene TRBJ1-4, with 7 bases aligning to TRBD1. V was clipped by 7 bases and J by 7 bases; unmatched bases: 9. CDR3 length equals 14 residues. CDR1 is MNHNS, CDR2 SASEGT, per germline. The chain's CDR3 is CASNTGDVGEKLFF. CDR3 in DNA: TGTGCCAGCAATACAGGGGATGTAGGTGAAAAACTGTTTTTT.

Remarks on this clonotype: The junction departs from the called germline gene at one end, perhaps through a read error. The chain uses TRBV7-8 and TRBJ2-2; 9 bases fit TRBD1. The CDR3 loop spans 16 amino acids. Germline V gene lookup returns CDR1 SGHVS and CDR2 FQNEAQ. Here the CDR3 DNA reads TGTGCCAGCAGCGTAGCGACAGGGGGTGGAGCCGGGGAGCTGTTTTTT. This encodes CASSVATGGGAGELFF.

The chain has TRBV19 and TRBJ1-2, with 9 bases matching TRBD1. From germline, CDR1 is LNHDA and CDR2 SQIVND (reference sequence). CDR3 length: 15 residues. V trimming: 5 bases; J trimming: 7 bases; junction bases outside the gene matches: 11. CDR3 sequence (DNA): TGTGCCAGTAGTGTAACCGGGACAGGGCCGAGTGGCTACACCTTC. Protein product: CASSVTGTGPSGYTF.

The V gene is TRBV5-4, the J gene TRBJ1-6; no clear D. Germline V gene data show CDR1 as SGHNT and CDR2 as YYREEE (reference sequence). This CDR3 region has 15 residues. V lost 4 bases and J lost 6, with 14 bases in between. This chain's CDR3 is CASSPIPGVNSPLHF. The CDR3 DNA reads TGTGCCAGCAGCCCCATCCCGGGCGTTAATTCACCCCTCCACTTT.

This clonotype was detected only a few times. The chain couples TRBV6-5 to TRBJ2-7; 11 bases map to TRBD1. Germline CDR1 and CDR2: MNHEY and SVGAGI. The CDR3 contains 15 residues. Germline trimming cut 5 bases from V and 4 bases from J; bases unmatched to any gene: 7. CDR3: CASSDAGTGGYEQYF. Written as DNA, the CDR3 is TGTGCCAGCAGTGATGCCGGGACAGGGGGGTACGAGCAGTACTTC.

J is TRBJ1-6 and V is TRBV6-6, with D uncertain. Trimming stripped 2 bases from V and 7 bases from J, with 9 bases between. This CDR3 comprises 14 residues. Germline CDR1 reads MNHNY; CDR2 reads SVGAGI (reference sequence). The CDR3 nucleotides read TGTGCCAGCAGTTACGACAATGGCAATTCACCCCTCCACTTT. Protein sequence: CASSYDNGNSPLHF.

This rearrangement joins TRBV10-3 to TRBJ1-1; D is undetermined. Germline CDR1 is ENHRY and CDR2 is SYGVKD. Trimming cost V 0 bases and J 0 bases, with 8 bases left between them. This CDR3 contains 15 residues. The CDR3 sequence is CAISESNSLNTEAFF. CDR3 coding DNA: TGTGCCATCAGTGAGTCGAACAGTTTGAACACTGAAGCTTTCTTT.

This clonotype was seen a handful of times. The chain recombines TRBV6-1 with TRBJ2-1; D is unclear. This CDR3 has 12 amino acids. Trimming stripped 11 bases from V and 3 bases from J, with 11 bases between. Germline CDR1 is MNHNS and CDR2 is SASEGT. The DNA of the CDR3 is TGTGCCGCCAAAGATCGCTACAATGAGCAGTTCTTC. This sequence encodes CAAKDRYNEQFF.

Here the CDR3 DNA reads TGTGCCAGCAGCCCAAGGTTAGGCACGAGCAATCAGCCCCAGCATTTT. This sequence encodes CASSPRLGTSNQPQHF. J is TRBJ1-5 and V is TRBV27; D is unclear. This CDR3 contains 16 residues. Germline V CDR1 and CDR2: MNHEY, SMNVEV (reference sequence). Trimming took off 6 bases at V and 1 base at J, with 16 bases between the two ends.

In this sample, this clonotype turned up a few times. The chain is built from TRBV7-2 and TRBJ2-3; the D is unclear. The germline CDR1 and CDR2 sequences are SGHTA and FQGNSA. The CDR3 spans 14 residues. The V end was cut by 5 bases, the J end by 2 bases, with 11 bases between. This chain's CDR3 is CASSPLVLTDTQYF. CDR3 DNA sequence: TGTGCCAGCAGCCCGCTAGTCCTCACAGATACGCAGTATTTT.

The chain has TRBV7-6 and TRBJ1-4, with TRBD1 matching over 8 bases. V was pared by 5 bases and J by 7 bases, with 6 bases of the junction left unmatched. The CDR3 has 14 amino acids. Germline CDR1 and CDR2: SGHVS and FNYEAQ. CDR3 nucleotide sequence: TGTGCCAGCAGCCAACAGGGGGTTATTGAAAAACTGTTTTTT. This sequence encodes CASSQQGVIEKLFF.

Note on this clonotype: Compared with germline, one end of the junction differs, possibly owing to a read error. The rearrangement uses TRBV6-5 and TRBJ2-7; D not certain. The CDR3 is made up of 15 amino acids. The V gene's germline CDR1 is MNHEY and CDR2 SVGAGI. The CDR3 coding sequence is TGTGCCAGCAGTTACTCTCTTAGAAGGGAAGAAGAGCAGAACTTC. Its protein product is CASSYSLRREEEQNF.

This clonotype showed up just a few times. The chain is built from TRBV28 and TRBJ2-1; a weak D match, TRBD2 (5 bases). Germline assignment: CDR1 MDHEN and CDR2 SYDVKM. The CDR3 has 15 residues. V shed 1 base and J shed 9 bases, with 16 bases lying between them. CDR3 coding DNA: TGTGCCAGCAGTTTATTGCGGGCCGACGGTAGTGAGCAGTTCTTC. It encodes CASSLLRADGSEQFF.

CDR3 in DNA: TGTGCCAGCAGCTTAACCCAAGAGACCCAGTACTTC. Its translation is CASSLTQETQYF. The chain employs TRBV6-2 or TRBV6-3 and TRBJ2-5; D gene unclear. This CDR3 region has 12 residues. The V and J ends lost 6 bases and 1 base respectively, with 6 bases between them. Germline lookup yields CDR1 MNHEY and CDR2 SVGEGT.

In its sample, this clonotype was seen once. This chain connects TRBV6-6 to TRBJ2-7, with 12 bases matching TRBD1. CDR3 size: 14 residues. With 5 bases clipped from V and 2 bases from J, the junction kept 1 base outside the gene matches. In germline, CDR1 is MNHNY, CDR2 SVGAGI (reference sequence). CDR3 sequence reads: CASSGDRGPYEQYF. CDR3 nucleotide sequence: TGTGCCAGCAGTGGGGACAGGGGGCCCTACGAGCAGTACTTC.

The gene calls are TRBV12-3 or TRBV12-4 and TRBJ2-7; the D gene is possibly TRBD2 (5 bases). CDR3 length equals 13 residues. The germline V and J ends were trimmed by 5 bases and 6 bases, with 14 bases remaining between them. CDR3 amino acids: CASSPNGVGEQYF. As DNA, the CDR3 is TGTGCCAGCAGTCCTAACGGGGTCGGCGAGCAGTACTTC.

This clonotype has more than one count but fewer than ten. The chain has TRBV7-2 and TRBJ1-5; 8 bases are shared with TRBD1. V gave up 5 bases and J gave up 1 base; unmatched junction bases: 4. CDR3 size: 15 residues. CDR1 and CDR2 from the germline V gene are SGHTA and FQGNSA. The CDR3 reads CASSRTGSSNQPQHF. CDR3 sequence (DNA): TGTGCCAGCAGCCGGACAGGGTCCAGCAATCAGCCCCAGCATTTT.